The 18 T cell receptor beta chains reported below all come from one sample, sequenced in a study of response to subunit inactivated influenza vaccine (dated by TCRdb to 2016 to 2019). Library method: RT-PCR. Instrument on record: Illumina HiSeq 2500. Through fastp at Q25 and MiXCR, TCRdb rebuilt clones from the public reads, retaining in-frame beta chains. One record per CDR3 amino acid sequence lists the most common genes and DNA. This sample lists 860,000 or so distinct CDR3 sequences; around 20% were detected once. The biggest ten clones account for about a tenth of the sample. The sample here was PBMCs from blood, taken 5 days after vaccination. The origin of the receptors is a man in his forties or fifties who received an inactivated influenza vaccine. Donor details come from another sample of the same person, matched by shared clones.

This clonotype was counted between two and nine times. This rearrangement joins TRBV18 to TRBJ2-3; no firm D call. The CDR3 runs 14 residues. V dropped 0 bases and J dropped 6 bases, with 10 bases sitting between them. Germline V gene data show CDR1 as KGHSH and CDR2 as LQKENI. This chain's CDR3 is CASSPPYGPDTQYF. The DNA of the CDR3 is TGTGCCAGCTCACCACCGTACGGGCCCGATACGCAGTATTTT.

This chain uses TRBV12-3 or TRBV12-4 with TRBJ2-3; the match to TRBD2 covers 7 bases. The CDR3 consists of 14 residues. Trimming at V came to 5 bases and at J to 6 bases, leaving 8 bases not matched to a gene. The CDR3 DNA is TGTGCCAGCAGTATCGGGACTACTGGCGATACGCAGTATTTT. Translating gives CASSIGTTGDTQYF.

This clonotype was found many times. V and J are TRBV20-1 and TRBJ2-7, with D perhaps being TRBD1 or TRBD2 (5 bases each). Between the trimmed V and J ends, which lost 4 bases and 3 bases, there was a span of 10 bases. Germline CDR1 reads DFQATT; CDR2 reads SNEGSKA (reference sequence). There are 12 residues in the CDR3. The CDR3 protein is CSATGTLYEQYF. CDR3 coding DNA: TGCAGTGCTACCGGGACCCTCTACGAGCAGTACTTC.

This chain links TRBV3-1 with TRBJ2-1; a possible D gene is TRBD2 (6 bases). V lost 1 base to trimming and J lost 10 bases, with 17 bases between them. This CDR3 has 15 amino acids. CDR1 LGHDT and CDR2 YNNKEL come from the germline V gene (reference sequence). The CDR3 loop reads CASSQALSIRGEQFF. Written as DNA, the CDR3 is TGTGCCAGCAGCCAAGCCCTCTCGATCCGGGGGGAGCAGTTCTTC.

The chain uses TRBV4-1 and TRBJ2-7, with D uncertain. The CDR3 has 16 amino acids. Germline loops: CDR1 MGHRA, CDR2 YSYEKL. Trimming removed 0 bases from V and 0 bases from J, with 12 bases in between. This CDR3 is CASSQDPGISSYEQYF. The CDR3 nucleotides are TGCGCCAGCAGCCAAGATCCCGGAATTAGCTCCTACGAGCAGTACTTC.

In this sample, this clonotype turned up many times. The chain couples TRBV20-1 to TRBJ1-5; 8 bases are shared with TRBD1. V lost 6 bases, J lost 0 bases, and 10 bases stayed unmatched. The CDR3 totals 16 residues. Germline V gives CDR1 DFQATT, CDR2 SNEGSKA (reference sequence). The CDR3 reads CSATGDGTYSNQPQHF. Written as DNA, the CDR3 is TGCAGTGCGACAGGGGACGGCACCTATAGCAATCAGCCCCAGCATTTT.

The rearrangement uses TRBV29-1 and TRBJ2-5; D is perhaps TRBD2 (5 bases). The CDR3 has 11 amino acids. Trimming left V 3 bases short and J 6 bases short, with 8 bases between. CDR1 and CDR2 (germline): SQVTM, ANQGSEA. CDR3 region: CSVDGGQTQYF. In DNA form, the CDR3 reads TGCAGCGTTGATGGAGGCCAGACCCAGTACTTC.

The V and J genes are TRBV27 and TRBJ2-1; D is ambiguous. The CDR3 is 14 amino acids. CDR1 MNHEY and CDR2 SMNVEV come from the germline V gene (reference sequence). With 1 base removed from V and 3 bases from J, the gap between germline ends came to 7 bases. The CDR3 loop reads CASSLLVGYNEQFF. For the CDR3, the DNA is TGTGCCAGCAGTTTATTAGTGGGCTACAATGAGCAGTTCTTC.

This clonotype was counted many times. The chain joins TRBV12-3 or TRBV12-4 to TRBJ2-3; D may match TRBD1 or TRBD2 (5 bases each). The J call may be mistaken, given a closer DNA end match to TRBJ2-5. The CDR3 sequence is 11 residues long. CDR3 amino acids: CASSPRDTQYF. CDR3 sequence (DNA): TGTGCCAGCAGCCCTAGGGACACCCAGTACTTC.

This clonotype has only a few counts. This rearrangement joins TRBV11-2 to TRBJ2-2; D is possibly TRBD1 (6 bases). Germline V gives CDR1 SGHAT, CDR2 FQNNGV. Trimming took off 2 bases at V and 2 bases at J, with 18 bases between the two ends. The CDR3 sequence is 18 residues long. The DNA of the CDR3 is TGTGCCAGCAGCTTAATCTTCGGGACACGGCGAAACACCGGGGAGCTGTTTTTT. Residues: CASSLIFGTRRNTGELFF.

This clonotype was found a few times. The gene calls are TRBV11-2 and TRBJ1-1; D unresolved. The CDR3 covers 12 residues. The ends were cut back, 5 bases at V and 2 bases at J, with 6 bases in the middle. From germline, CDR1 is SGHAT and CDR2 FQNNGV. The CDR3 loop reads CASSTDNTEAFF. The CDR3, as DNA: TGTGCCAGCAGCACAGATAACACTGAAGCTTTCTTT. The entire variable domain, with the rest obtained from reference TRBV11-2 and TRBJ1-1, is as follows: EAGVAQSPRYKIIEKRQSVAFWCNPISGHATLYWYQQILGQGPKLLIQFQNNGVVDDSQLPKDRFSAERLKGVDSTLKIQPAKLEDSAVYLCASSTDNTEAFFGQGTRLTVV.

This clonotype occurred a few times. CDR3 in DNA: TGTGCCAGCAGCGCCGGCGGGAACACTGAAGCTTTCTTT. This translates into CASSAGGNTEAFF. The rearrangement joins TRBV6-6 to TRBJ1-1; the D is unclear. Germline lookup yields CDR1 MNHNY and CDR2 SVGAGI (reference sequence). The CDR3 loop spans 13 amino acids. The ends were cut back, 6 bases at V and 1 base at J, with 9 bases in the middle.

The V and J genes are TRBV3-1 and TRBJ2-4; D may be TRBD1 or TRBD2 (5 bases each). Germline CDR1 reads LGHDT; CDR2 reads YNNKEL (reference sequence). This CDR3 spans 13 amino acids. Trimming left V 4 bases short and J 4 bases short, with 8 bases between. The CDR3 nucleotides are TGTGCCAGCAGCCGGGACCCGAAAAACATTCAGTACTTC. Its translation: CASSRDPKNIQYF.

V and J are TRBV5-1 and TRBJ1-6, with D maybe TRBD1 (6 bases). The V end was cut by 3 bases, the J end by 3 bases, with 13 bases between. The CDR3 is 16 residues long. Germline CDR1 SGHRS, CDR2 YFSETQ. DNA of the CDR3: TGCGCCAGCAGCTCCGGGGGCGGGATCTATAATTCACCCCTCCACTTT. Translating gives CASSSGGGIYNSPLHF.

The chain links TRBV6-2 or TRBV6-3 to TRBJ1-5; possible D gene TRBD1, 6 bases. The CDR3 runs 14 residues. Per the germline V gene, CDR1 is MNHEY and CDR2 is SVGEGT. V gave up 4 bases and J gave up 6 bases, with 13 bases separating them. The CDR3 sequence: CASSFGGSGQPQHF. The CDR3 coding sequence is TGTGCCAGCAGTTTCGGGGGCTCGGGTCAGCCCCAGCATTTT.

This clonotype was seen a handful of times. The chain combines TRBV29-1 with TRBJ2-7, with 7 bases matching TRBD1. V trimming: 4 bases; J trimming: 2 bases; junction bases outside the gene matches: 5. This CDR3 has 13 amino acids. Germline CDR1 is SQVTM and CDR2 is ANQGSEA. CDR3 protein: CSVVRGPAYEQYF. The CDR3 nucleotides are TGCAGCGTTGTTAGGGGGCCGGCCTACGAGCAGTACTTC.

The gene calls are TRBV20-1 and TRBJ2-5; 9 bases are a match to TRBD2. The germline V gene has CDR1 DFQATT and CDR2 SNEGSKA (reference sequence). The CDR3 runs 14 residues. Trimming took 3 bases from V and 2 from J; bases not matched to a gene: 4. The CDR3 is CSARTSGLQETQYF. The CDR3 DNA follows: TGCAGTGCTAGGACTAGCGGACTGCAAGAGACCCAGTACTTC.

There are a few counts of this clonotype. CDR3 protein: CASSEGTDEQYF. CDR3 coding DNA: TGTGCCAGCAGCGAGGGGACGGACGAGCAGTACTTC. This chain joins TRBV28 and TRBJ2-7; the D gene could be TRBD1 or TRBD2 (5 bases each). CDR3 size: 12 residues. Between the trimmed V and J ends, which lost 6 bases and 5 bases, there was a span of 11 bases. Germline V gives CDR1 MDHEN, CDR2 SYDVKM.